This record covers a single T cell receptor beta chain. These data come from a study of CD8+ T cells in alopecia areata. Extracted RNA was reverse transcribed into cDNA, the sequencing template. Clones were read by immunoSEQ multiplex PCR, and TCRdb kept only the in-frame ones, dropping some. The sample comprises 95,000 to 100,000 clones, almost 60% of which are singletons, and roughly 15% rests with the top ten. Treatment noted: oral pan-JAK inhibitor, 5-10 mg twice daily. This CDR3 contains 16 residues. The germline V gene encodes CDR1 SGHDT and CDR2 YYEEEE. V lost 3 bases and J lost 4; bases outside the gene matches: 10.

Sequencing used CD8+ T cells sorted from blood, obtained at approximately week 60, from a patient treated with tofacitinib. The V and J genes are TRBV5-6 and TRBJ1-5, with 7 bases identical to TRBD1. This sequence originates from a human donor with alopecia areata. CDR3 nucleotides: TGTGCCAGCAGCTCTACGGACAGGAGAGATAATCAGCCCCAGCATTTT. Its translation is CASSSTDRRDNQPQHF. Full variable domain (outside the CDR3, taken from reference TRBV5-6 and TRBJ1-5): DAGVTQSPTHLIKTRGQQVTLRCSPKSGHDTVSWYQQALGQGPQFIFQYYEEEERQRGNFPDRFSGHQFPNYSSELNVNALLLGDSALYLCASSSTDRRDNQPQHFGDGTRLSIL.